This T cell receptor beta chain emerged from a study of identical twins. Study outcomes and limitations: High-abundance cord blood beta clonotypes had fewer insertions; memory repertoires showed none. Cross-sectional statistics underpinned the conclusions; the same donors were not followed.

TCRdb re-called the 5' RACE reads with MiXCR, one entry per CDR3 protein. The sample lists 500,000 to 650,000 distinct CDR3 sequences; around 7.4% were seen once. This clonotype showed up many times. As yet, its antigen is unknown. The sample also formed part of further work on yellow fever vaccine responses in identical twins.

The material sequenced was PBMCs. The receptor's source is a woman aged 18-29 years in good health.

CDR3 in amino acids: CASSLVEITDTQYF. The DNA of the CDR3 is TGTGCCAGCAGTTTAGTGGAGATTACAGATACGCAGTATTTT. The V call is TRBV12-3 or TRBV12-4, the J call TRBJ2-3, with D unresolved. The V and J ends lost 1 base and 3 bases respectively, with 8 bases between them. There are 14 residues in the CDR3.